This TCR beta chain appears in the sequencing data of a study of identical twins. Study results and limitations: One should note that invariant MAIT and iNKT cells could partly confound zero-insertion analyses.

This clonotype turned up a few times. The target antigen is unknown. The V end lost 1 base, the J end lost 1 base, and 10 bases lay between the germline ends. Germline assignment: CDR1 SNHLY and CDR2 FYNNEI. This CDR3 spans 15 amino acids. One entry per CDR3 protein, called by TCRdb with MiXCR from the 5' RACE reads. The sample has about 240,000 distinct CDR3 sequences, roughly 10% seen once. The sample was memory T cells sorted from blood. The chain uses TRBV2 and TRBJ2-5, with D unresolved. This clonotype was obtained from a man between 50 and 59 years old in good health. The CDR3 DNA reads as TGTGCCAGCAGTGAAGATGGAGCAGCCCAAGAGACCCAGTACTTC. Its protein product is CASSEDGAAQETQYF.